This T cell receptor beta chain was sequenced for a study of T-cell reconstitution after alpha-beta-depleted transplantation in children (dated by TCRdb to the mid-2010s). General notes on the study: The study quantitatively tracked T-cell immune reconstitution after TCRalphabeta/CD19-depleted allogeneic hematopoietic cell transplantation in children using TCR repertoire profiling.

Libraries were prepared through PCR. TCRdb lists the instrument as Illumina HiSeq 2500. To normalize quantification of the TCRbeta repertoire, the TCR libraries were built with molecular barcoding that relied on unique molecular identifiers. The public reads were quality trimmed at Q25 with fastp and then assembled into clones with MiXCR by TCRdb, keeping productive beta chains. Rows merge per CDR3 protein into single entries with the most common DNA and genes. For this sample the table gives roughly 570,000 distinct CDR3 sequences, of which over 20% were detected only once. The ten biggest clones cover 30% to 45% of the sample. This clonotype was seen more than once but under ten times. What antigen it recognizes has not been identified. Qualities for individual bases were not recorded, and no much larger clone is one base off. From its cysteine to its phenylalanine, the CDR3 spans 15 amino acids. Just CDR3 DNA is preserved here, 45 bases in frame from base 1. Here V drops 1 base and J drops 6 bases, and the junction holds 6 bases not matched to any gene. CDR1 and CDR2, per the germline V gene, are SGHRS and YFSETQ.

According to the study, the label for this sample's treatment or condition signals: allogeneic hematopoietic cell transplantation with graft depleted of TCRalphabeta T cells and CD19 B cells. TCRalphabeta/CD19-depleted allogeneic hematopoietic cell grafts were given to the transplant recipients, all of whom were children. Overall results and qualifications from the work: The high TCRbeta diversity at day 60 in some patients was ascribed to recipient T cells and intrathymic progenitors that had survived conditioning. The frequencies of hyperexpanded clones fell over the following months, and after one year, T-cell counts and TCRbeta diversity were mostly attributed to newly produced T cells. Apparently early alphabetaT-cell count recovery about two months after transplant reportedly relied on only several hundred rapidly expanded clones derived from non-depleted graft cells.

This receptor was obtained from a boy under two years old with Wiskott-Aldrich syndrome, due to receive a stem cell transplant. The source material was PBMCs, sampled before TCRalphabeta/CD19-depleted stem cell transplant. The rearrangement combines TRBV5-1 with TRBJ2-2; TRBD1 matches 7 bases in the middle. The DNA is TGCGCCAGCAGCTTGTGGCAGGGGGTTGCCGGGGAGCTGTTTTTT. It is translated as CASSLWQGVAGELFF.